The rows below give T cell receptor beta chains drawn from one sample of a study of radiation and T cells in renal cell carcinoma. Sequencing used immunoSEQ multiplex PCR; TCRdb keeps in-frame clones, though not all of them. Of some 120,000 clones listed, over 75% are singletons. The sequencing used blood, collected from a patient whose treatment included radiotherapy and nephrectomy. The receptors were gathered from an older woman with renal cell carcinoma. Each CDR3 is given with its conserved first and last residue. Fields, in order: V gene, CDR3 protein.

TRBV7-3,CASSLGGLDTEAFF
TRBV2,CASSERGTGRGTEAFF
TRBV5-4,CASSLGGTASNEKLFF
TRBV6-1,CASSEVPGTLFEQYF
TRBV7-9,CASSLVGNTIYF
TRBV28,CASNSGAGRVYEQYF
TRBV19,CASRTGRTEAFF
TRBV19,CASSSLGHSNTEAFF
TRBV7-6,CASSLAPLAPTASYEQYF
TRBV28,CASSLLQGALAFF
TRBV4-1,CASRIAFNEKLFF
TRBV27,CASSFTPGVSGELFF
TRBV11-2,CASSLGPRGQPQHF
TRBV27,CASGQGINTEAFF
TRBV27,CASSSQRLAGGDSEQYF
TRBV10-3,CAITVGASEQYF
TRBV4-1,CASSQSPGESYGYTF
TRBV2,CASSFIRTSYNEQFF
TRBV2,CASSADRDRGFQPQHF
TRBV5-1,CASSVSGGHSYEQYF
TRBV2,CASSEHRRPGSYNEQFF
TRBV4-1,CASSQFGTGAQEKLFF
TRBV27,CASTSLHGGWTGNQPQHF
TRBV28,CASSLTPQRVQPQHF
TRBV6-5,CASSEGGVNTEAFF
TRBV7-9,CASSYDYGYTF
TRBV18,CASSRGTGLYGYTF
TRBV19,CASSMGIWSQPHRDPIANQPQHF
TRBV6-6,CASLAGAGWVKLFF
TRBV6-1,CASRDRGTDTQYF
TRBV7-9,CASGDGTGSYEQYF
TRBV7-2,CASSFRATSNQPQHF
TRBV29-1,CSVEDDSQTQYF
TRBV19,CASSTQTSTDTQYF
TRBV28,CASSFRRDLNEQFF
TRBV28,CASSLLGAENTGELFF
TRBV5-4,CASSNPVTGRRTEAFF
TRBV11-1,CASSLARRGSTHYEQYF
TRBV19,CASSTGSLYGYTF
TRBV6-5,CASSYRTSEINEQYF
TRBV28,CASSLRGGGYTF